These 9 T cell receptor beta chains came from one sample sequenced in a study of T cell responses to AZD1222 COVID-19 vaccine. Clones were read by immunoSEQ multiplex PCR, and TCRdb kept only the in-frame ones, dropping some. The sample lists approximately 200,000 clones; 94% were seen once. The sequences come from peripheral blood, collected on day 0 of AZD1222 vaccination. These receptors were obtained from an adult in good health.

The CDR3 DNA sequence: TGTGCCAGCAGCCTCTTTGGTTCACTAGCGGGGTACCAAGAGACCCAGTACTTC. It is translated as CASSLFGSLAGYQETQYF. The V and J genes are TRBV3-1 (or the pseudogene TRBV3-2) and TRBJ2-5, with TRBD2 matching over 10 bases. The germline V gene encodes CDR1 LGHDT and CDR2 YNNKEL (reference sequence). CDR3 length: 18 residues. V lost 4 bases, J lost 0 bases, and 11 bases stayed unmatched.

The chain has TRBV27 and TRBJ1-6; D gene unclear. V was shortened by 5 bases and J by 7 bases, with 21 bases between the two germline ends. Germline CDR1 is MNHEY and CDR2 is SMNVEV (reference sequence). The CDR3 covers 17 residues. CDR3 DNA: TGTGCCAGCAGTGTAAACCCCAGTGGAGGGTTCAATTCACCCCTCCACTTT. Protein sequence: CASSVNPSGGFNSPLHF.

The rearrangement links TRBV5-4 to TRBJ2-5; perhaps TRBD2 as D (5 bases). This CDR3 has 11 amino acids. Germline CDR1 and CDR2: SGHNT and YYREEE (reference sequence). Trimming shortened V by 3 bases and J by 5 bases, and 5 bases separated the two germline ends. The CDR3, as DNA: TGTGCCAGCAGCTGGGAGGAGACCCAGTACTTC. Its translation: CASSWEETQYF. Full variable domain (remainder filled in from reference TRBV5-4 and TRBJ2-5): ETGVTQSPTHLIKTRGQQVTLRCSSQSGHNTVSWYQQALGQGPQFIFQYYREEENGRGNFPPRFSGLQFPNYSSELNVNALELDDSALYLCASSWEETQYFGPGTRLLVL.

The genes are TRBV5-1 and TRBJ1-2; tentatively, D is TRBD1 (6 bases). This CDR3 comprises 14 residues. Trimming cost V 2 bases and J 8 bases, with 16 bases left between them. CDR1 is SGHRS and CDR2 is YFSETQ in the germline V gene. The CDR3 DNA sequence: TGCGCCAGCAGCTTAGGCCAGGGGATGGAGGGCTACACCTTC. Protein sequence: CASSLGQGMEGYTF.

The V and J genes are TRBV2 and TRBJ1-1; no clear D gene. V lost 4 bases and J lost 0, with 12 bases in between. Germline V gene sequence: CDR1 SNHLY, CDR2 FYNNEI. CDR3 length: 15 residues. The CDR3 spells CASSGPWTVNTEAFF. CDR3 bases: TGTGCCAGCAGTGGACCTTGGACGGTGAACACTGAAGCTTTCTTT. The full variable domain, with the rest looked up from reference TRBV2 and TRBJ1-1, is EPEVTQTPSHQVTQMGQEVILRCVPISNHLYFYWYRQILGQKVEFLVSFYNNEISEKSEIFDDQFSVERPDGSNFTLKIRSTKLEDSAMYFCASSGPWTVNTEAFFGQGTRLTVV.

CDR3 sequence reads: CATSREGASNEKLFF. The CDR3 DNA is TGTGCCACCAGCAGAGAAGGGGCCTCTAATGAAAAACTGTTTTTT. The J gene is TRBJ1-4, the V gene TRBV15; perhaps TRBD1 as D (5 bases). The V end lost 0 bases, the J end lost 3 bases, and 8 bases lay between the germline ends. Germline V gene sequence: CDR1 LNHNV, CDR2 YYDKDF (reference sequence). The CDR3 is 15 residues long.

The chain employs TRBV30 and TRBJ1-1; 7 nucleotides agree with TRBD1. The CDR3 covers 14 residues. The V and J ends lost 1 base and 8 bases, in that order; junction bases with no gene match: 10. The germline V gene has CDR1 GTSNPN and CDR2 SVGIG (reference sequence). The CDR3 reads CAWSDLQGYDEAFF. CDR3 DNA sequence: TGTGCCTGGAGTGACCTACAGGGGTACGACGAAGCTTTCTTT.

The chain combines TRBV7-8 with TRBJ1-1; the match to TRBD1 covers 9 bases. The CDR3 has 15 amino acids. The V gene end was trimmed by 5 bases and the J gene end by 0 bases; junction bases not matched to a gene: 4. Germline CDR1 SGHVS, CDR2 FQNEAQ. The DNA for the CDR3 is TGTGCCAGCAGCGGGGGACAGGGTTTGAACACTGAAGCTTTCTTT. It is translated as CASSGGQGLNTEAFF.

This clone was observed once. The chain joins TRBV5-1 to TRBJ2-7; D may be TRBD2 (6 bases). Germline CDR1 reads SGHRS; CDR2 reads YFSETQ. V gave up 1 base and J gave up 0 bases, with 14 bases separating them. CDR3 length: 16 residues. The CDR3 loop reads CASSLTGDTNSYEQYF. The CDR3 DNA sequence: TGCGCCAGCAGCTTGACGGGAGACACCAACTCCTACGAGCAGTACTTC.